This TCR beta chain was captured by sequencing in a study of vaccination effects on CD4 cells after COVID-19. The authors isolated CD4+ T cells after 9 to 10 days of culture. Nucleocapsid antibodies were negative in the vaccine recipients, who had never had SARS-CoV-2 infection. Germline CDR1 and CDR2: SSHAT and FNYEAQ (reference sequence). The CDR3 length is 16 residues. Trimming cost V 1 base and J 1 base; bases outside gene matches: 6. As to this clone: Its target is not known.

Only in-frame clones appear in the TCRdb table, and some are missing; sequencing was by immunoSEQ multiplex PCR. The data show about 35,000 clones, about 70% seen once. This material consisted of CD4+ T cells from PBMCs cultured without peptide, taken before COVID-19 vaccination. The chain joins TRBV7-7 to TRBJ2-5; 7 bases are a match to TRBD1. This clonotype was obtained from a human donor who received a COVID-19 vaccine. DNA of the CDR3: TGTGCCAGCAGCTTAGGTCGACGGACAGGCCAAGAGACCCAGTACTTC. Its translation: CASSLGRRTGQETQYF.